These 25 T cell receptor beta chains came from one sample sequenced in a study of regulatory T cells in long-lasting Graves disease. The time point denotes: newly diagnosed GD, antithyroid drugs for less than 3 months. Making the TCR library involved RNA that had been extracted from PBMCs. HTBI primers from iRepertoire and Arm-PCR of CDR3 regions yielded the TCR beta libraries. One entry per CDR3 protein results from TCRdb running MiXCR on the multiplex PCR reads. The repertoire holds roughly 350,000 distinct CDR3 sequences, with 16% as singletons. A further study also used this sample, focusing on T cells in Graves' hyperthyroidism and ophthalmopathy.

The input for sequencing was peripheral blood mononuclear cells (PBMCs), taken at new diagnosis, from a patient treated with antithyroid drugs. All receptors derive from a woman younger than 35 with Graves disease.

This chain uses TRBV15 with TRBJ1-2; tentatively, D is TRBD1 (6 bases). The CDR3 has 16 residues. V was cut by 5 bases and J by 1 base, with 17 bases left in between. The germline V gene encodes CDR1 LNHNV and CDR2 YYDKDF (reference sequence). The CDR3 spells CATSPEGGPSNYGYTF. CDR3 sequence (DNA): TGTGCCACCAGCCCCGAGGGGGGCCCTAGTAACTATGGCTACACCTTC.

J is TRBJ2-5 and V is TRBV7-9, with TRBD2 matching 7 bases. The CDR3 consists of 15 residues. Trimming at V came to 5 bases and at J to 2 bases, leaving 8 bases not matched to a gene. Germline assignment: CDR1 SEHNR and CDR2 FQNEAQ (reference sequence). Written as DNA, the CDR3 is TGTGCCAGCAGCCCTGGACTAGTTGAGCAAGAGACCCAGTACTTC. Its protein product is CASSPGLVEQETQYF.

This clonotype was observed a handful of times. V is TRBV24-1 and J is TRBJ2-7; D is perhaps TRBD2 (6 bases). The CDR3 has 14 amino acids. CDR1 is KGHDR, CDR2 SFDVKD, per germline. Trimming stripped 7 bases from V and 3 bases from J, with 15 bases between. This CDR3 is CATSPRDSRYEQYF. The CDR3 DNA reads TGTGCCACCAGCCCAAGGGACTCCCGCTACGAGCAGTACTTC.

This clonotype was counted only a few times. The V gene is TRBV9, the J gene TRBJ2-3; TRBD2 agrees at 8 bases. Germline CDR1 reads SGDLS; CDR2 reads YYNGEE. There are 20 residues in the CDR3. J was trimmed by 3 bases and V by 0 bases; bases with no gene match: 18. CDR3 in amino acids: CASSVAPPFNSGITTDTQYF. The CDR3 nucleotides read TGTGCCAGCAGCGTAGCCCCTCCGTTTAATAGCGGGATTACGACAGATACGCAGTATTTT.

This clonotype was seen repeatedly, ten times or more. The chain uses TRBV6-2 or TRBV6-3 and TRBJ2-7; 12 nucleotides agree with TRBD2. The germline V gene has CDR1 MNHEY and CDR2 SVGEGT. This CDR3 region has 14 residues. The ends lost 4 bases at V and 12 bases at J; junction bases unmatched: 10. CDR3 sequence: CASSSLAGGVVVYF. CDR3 sequence (DNA): TGTGCCAGCAGTTCACTAGCGGGAGGTGTTGTGGTGTACTTC.

This clonotype was counted at least ten times. This chain uses TRBV20-1 with TRBJ2-3, with 7 bases fitting TRBD2. The CDR3 length is 14 residues. The V gene's germline CDR1 is DFQATT and CDR2 SNEGSKA (reference sequence). The junction had 6 bases not matched to a gene; V was cut back by 5 bases and J by 1 base. The CDR3 DNA follows: TGCAGTGCTCTAGCGGCCCTCGGCACAGATACGCAGTATTTT. Protein sequence: CSALAALGTDTQYF.

The J gene is TRBJ1-1, the V gene TRBV6-9; 7 bases fit TRBD1. Looked up from germline, CDR1 is MNHGY and CDR2 is SVAAGI. This CDR3 spans 15 amino acids. V was clipped by 3 bases and J by 6 bases; unmatched bases: 10. CDR3 DNA: TGTGCCAGCAGTTACCCTCAGGGGGAGGGCGCTGAAGCTTTCTTT. This sequence encodes CASSYPQGEGAEAFF.

The chain combines TRBV28 with TRBJ2-7, with 7 positions matching TRBD2. The germline gives CDR1 MDHEN, CDR2 SYDVKM. V gave up 3 bases and J gave up 1 base; unmatched junction bases: 12. The CDR3 consists of 17 residues. The CDR3 region is CASSFLASGSLSYEQYF. The DNA of the CDR3 is TGTGCCAGCAGTTTTTTGGCTAGCGGATCGTTATCCTACGAGCAGTACTTC.

The V and J genes are TRBV20-1 and TRBJ2-1; perhaps TRBD2 as D (6 bases). Germline assignment: CDR1 DFQATT and CDR2 SNEGSKA (reference sequence). V lost 4 bases to trimming and J lost 3 bases, with 7 bases between them. This CDR3 is 12 amino acids long. CDR3 nucleotides: TGCAGTGCTAATAGCGGCTACAATGAGCAGTTCTTC. This encodes CSANSGYNEQFF.

Concerning this clonotype itself: This sequence may be a read error, since a much larger clone differs from it by one base. V is TRBV5-1 and J is TRBJ2-1, with D perhaps TRBD2 (6 bases). The CDR3 contains 16 residues. Deletions cut 0 bases from V and 2 bases from J, with 12 bases between. Germline CDR1 and CDR2: SGHRS and YFSETQ. The CDR3 loop reads CASSLGGWRAYNEQFF. CDR3 in DNA: TGCGCCAGCAGCTTGGGGGGCTGGAGGGCCTACAATGAGCAGTTCTTC.

This clonotype was seen a few times. The chain joins TRBV12-3 or TRBV12-4 to TRBJ1-5; possible D gene TRBD1, 6 bases. This CDR3 is built from 14 residues. Deletions cut 7 bases from V and 4 bases from J, with 14 bases between. The CDR3 spells CASTLGGLNQPQHF. The CDR3, as DNA: TGTGCCAGCACGCTTGGGGGGCTAAATCAGCCCCAGCATTTT.

This clonotype was counted at least ten times. The rearrangement joins TRBV12-5 to TRBJ2-2, with D uncertain. Germline V gene sequence: CDR1 LGHNT, CDR2 FRNRAP. V shed 1 base and J shed 4 bases, with 10 bases lying between them. The CDR3 runs 15 residues. CDR3 loop: CASGLDRRPTGELFF. The CDR3 DNA follows: TGTGCTAGTGGTTTGGACAGAAGACCCACCGGGGAGCTGTTTTTT.

This clonotype was detected many times. The CDR3 sequence: CASSYRTGGDYEQYF. CDR3 in DNA: TGCGCCAGCAGTTACCGGACAGGGGGGGACTACGAGCAGTACTTC. The rearrangement joins TRBV5-1 to TRBJ2-7, with 10 bases that match TRBD1. The trim removed 5 bases at V and 3 bases at J, leaving 8 bases unmatched. Germline V gene sequence: CDR1 SGHRS, CDR2 YFSETQ. The CDR3 covers 15 residues.

This clonotype appeared many times. The chain uses TRBV5-1 and TRBJ2-1; 7 positions agree with TRBD2. Germline CDR1 SGHRS, CDR2 YFSETQ. CDR3 size: 15 residues. Trimming at V came to 4 bases and at J to 6 bases, leaving 10 bases not matched to a gene. CDR3 sequence reads: CASSATSATVNEQFF. DNA of the CDR3: TGCGCCAGCAGCGCCACTAGCGCGACCGTCAATGAGCAGTTCTTC.

CDR3 sequence: CASGNGLVGGELFF. Written as DNA, the CDR3 is TGTGCTAGTGGTAACGGACTAGTCGGCGGGGAGCTGTTTTTT. The chain is built from TRBV12-5 and TRBJ2-2; 7 positions match TRBD2. The germline V gene encodes CDR1 LGHNT and CDR2 FRNRAP. The CDR3 is 14 amino acids. Trimming took 5 bases from V and 7 from J; bases not matched to a gene: 7.

A word on this clonotype: Because the CDR3's place on the DNA is in doubt, the DNA is left out and the CDR3 is given as listed by TCRdb. The chain joins TRBV2 to TRBJ2-7; the table calls TRBD1, which could not be checked here. With termini counted, the CDR3 has 22 amino acids. Per the germline V gene, CDR1 is SNHLY and CDR2 is FYNNEI. The CDR3 protein is CASSFYICSAQNPRDGLYEQYF.

This clonotype was recorded at least ten times. The chain uses TRBV30 and TRBJ2-3; D unclear. This CDR3 contains 16 residues. Deletions cut 3 bases from V and 4 bases from J, with 20 bases between. The germline V gene encodes CDR1 GTSNPN and CDR2 SVGIG (reference sequence). Here the CDR3 reads CAWSNPPVSGADTQYF. CDR3 DNA: TGTGCCTGGAGCAATCCCCCCGTTTCGGGCGCAGATACGCAGTATTTT.

This clonotype was observed at least ten times. The chain has TRBV20-1 and TRBJ2-1; a weak D match, TRBD1 (6 bases). Germline V gene sequence: CDR1 DFQATT, CDR2 SNEGSKA (reference sequence). This CDR3 has 18 amino acids. Deletions cut 3 bases from V and 8 bases from J, with 29 bases between. The CDR3 DNA follows: TGCAGTGCTAGGGATGTTGGTGGTCAGGGGCTGCGATTTGATGAGCAGTTCTTC. Translation: CSARDVGGQGLRFDEQFF.

This clonotype was seen ten or more times. This rearrangement joins TRBV6-1 to TRBJ2-1; a possible D gene is TRBD1 (5 bases). V shed 6 bases and J shed 2 bases, with 20 bases lying between them. The CDR3 runs 17 residues. Germline V CDR1 and CDR2: MNHNS, SASEGT. The CDR3 DNA sequence: TGTGCCAGCAGATCCCTATGGGGCGGAGCCCCCTACAATGAGCAGTTCTTC. Its translation: CASRSLWGGAPYNEQFF.

A remark on this clonotype: This clone may be a read error of a much larger clone one base away. This rearrangement joins TRBV28 to TRBJ1-3; D is unresolved. Germline loops: CDR1 MDHEN, CDR2 SYDVKM. The length of the CDR3 is 12 residues. V was cut by 6 bases and J by 2 bases, with 5 bases left in between. CDR3 DNA sequence: TGTGCCAGCAGACAGCCTGGAAACACCATATATTTT. Amino acid sequence: CASRQPGNTIYF.

This clonotype appeared a few times. The genes are TRBV9 and TRBJ1-2; the D is unclear. Germline CDR1 SGDLS, CDR2 YYNGEE. Trimming stripped 3 bases from V and 5 bases from J, with 5 bases between. The CDR3 is 11 amino acids. CDR3 loop: CASSALYGYTF. CDR3 bases: TGTGCCAGCAGCGCACTATATGGCTACACCTTC.

This clonotype appeared many times. The J gene is TRBJ2-1, the V gene TRBV7-3; TRBD1 might be the D (7 bases). The CDR3 loop spans 14 amino acids. Germline CDR1 and CDR2: SGHTA and FQGTGA. V gave up 3 bases and J gave up 9 bases, with 15 bases separating them. The CDR3 DNA is TGTGCCAGCAGCTTCGGGCAGGGGGGCAGTGAGCAGTTCTTC. Amino acid sequence: CASSFGQGGSEQFF.

This clonotype came up many times. This chain uses TRBV10-3 with TRBJ2-7; the D gene could be TRBD1 or TRBD2 (5 bases each). V lost 6 bases and J lost 0, with 15 bases in between. This CDR3 comprises 15 residues. Germline V gene data show CDR1 as ENHRY and CDR2 as SYGVKD. CDR3 in DNA: TGTGCCATCAGATTCCGGGACGGGAACTCCTACGAGCAGTACTTC. Translation gives CAIRFRDGNSYEQYF.

Only a few counts were recorded for this clonotype. The gene calls are TRBV27 and TRBJ1-5; D remains unclear. Germline V CDR1 and CDR2: MNHEY, SMNVEV (reference sequence). V was cut by 1 base and J by 3 bases, with 7 bases left in between. CDR3 length equals 14 residues. CDR3 sequence: CASSLFADNQPQHF. DNA for the CDR3: TGTGCCAGCAGTTTATTCGCTGACAATCAGCCCCAGCATTTT.

This clonotype was recorded many times. The rearrangement joins TRBV30 to TRBJ2-7, with D unresolved. Trimming took 5 bases from V and 5 from J, leaving 13 bases between them. CDR1 is GTSNPN, CDR2 SVGIG, per germline (reference sequence). The CDR3 consists of 12 residues. The CDR3 is CAWGKGSHEQYF. CDR3 in DNA: TGTGCCTGGGGCAAGGGTAGCCACGAGCAGTACTTC.